This TCR beta chain emerged from a study of T cell responses to AZD1222 COVID-19 vaccine. Profiling relied on immunoSEQ multiplex PCR, and the TCRdb table lists in-frame clones only, not all of them. The sample has around 130,000 clones, 86% seen once. Specimen: peripheral blood, collected on day 0 of AZD1222 vaccination. The TCR comes from an adult in good health.

CDR3 amino acids: CASTMEGGLMGEQYF. The DNA of the CDR3 is TGCGCCAGCACGATGGAGGGGGGTTTAATGGGCGAGCAGTACTTC. The chain uses TRBV5-1 and TRBJ2-7, with D tentatively TRBD1 or TRBD2 (6 bases each). Germline CDR1 SGHRS, CDR2 YFSETQ. The CDR3 totals 15 residues. V was shortened by 6 bases and J by 6 bases, with 22 bases between the two germline ends.